Listed below are T cell receptor beta chains from one sample, sequenced in a study of shared clonotypes between healthy human individuals. Data came from immunoSEQ multiplex PCR; TCRdb stores just in-frame clones and leaves some out. The sample has under 850,000 clones; more than 85% are singletons. The source material was naive CD8+ T cells sorted from blood. The origin of the receptors is a young man in good health. The CDR3 runs from the conserved cysteine through the conserved F or W. The order of the fields is V gene, J gene, clone size, D gene, CDR3 length, CDR3 DNA, CDR3 protein. The D gene is left open where the match is weak. Clone size is stated in some rows and not others, as once, few, many or a class when expanded.

v_gene: TRBV29-1
j_gene: TRBJ2-5
abundance: -
d_gene: TRBD1
len: 14
CDR3nt: TGCAGCGTTGATTTGGGACAGGGCTGGGAGACCCAGTACTTC
CDR3aa: CSVDLGQGWETQYF

v_gene: TRBV5-1
j_gene: TRBJ1-5
abundance: -
d_gene: -
len: 15
CDR3nt: TGCGCCAGCAGCTTGGGATGGGGGAGCAATCAGCCCCAGCATTTT
CDR3aa: CASSLGWGSNQPQHF

v_gene: TRBV27
j_gene: TRBJ1-5
abundance: few
d_gene: -
len: 12
CDR3nt: TGTGCCAGCACCAACCGGTATCAGCCCCAGCATTTT
CDR3aa: CASTNRYQPQHF

v_gene: TRBV6-5
j_gene: TRBJ2-5
abundance: -
d_gene: TRBD1
len: 13
CDR3nt: TGTGCCAGCAGTCACAGGGGTGGGGAGACCCAGTACTTC
CDR3aa: CASSHRGGETQYF

v_gene: TRBV21-1
j_gene: TRBJ2-5
abundance: -
d_gene: -
len: 15
CDR3nt: TGTGCCAGCAGTAGACGGGGGGCGCATGGAGAGACCCAGTACTTC
CDR3aa: CASSRRGAHGETQYF

v_gene: TRBV6-1
j_gene: TRBJ1-3
abundance: -
d_gene: -
len: 19
CDR3nt: TGTGCCAGCAGTGGCCCGACTAGACAGCGCGAAAGCTCTGGAAACACCATATATTTT
CDR3aa: CASSGPTRQRESSGNTIYF

v_gene: TRBV7-9
j_gene: TRBJ2-3
abundance: -
d_gene: TRBD2
len: 17
CDR3nt: TGTGCCAGCATCGAACTCCAAGCGGGAGAGGGATCAGATACGCAGTATTTT
CDR3aa: CASIELQAGEGSDTQYF

v_gene: TRBV27
j_gene: TRBJ2-1
abundance: -
d_gene: TRBD2
len: 16
CDR3nt: TGTGCCAGCAGCCCAAGACTAGCGGGTCTCATCGATGAGCAGTTCTTC
CDR3aa: CASSPRLAGLIDEQFF

v_gene: TRBV7-6
j_gene: TRBJ2-5
abundance: -
d_gene: -
len: 14
CDR3nt: TGTGCCAGCAGCTTAGGCAGGGTCCAAGAGACCCAGTACTTC
CDR3aa: CASSLGRVQETQYF

v_gene: TRBV28
j_gene: TRBJ2-2
abundance: -
d_gene: -
len: 11
CDR3nt: TGTGCCAGCAGTGCTAACGGGGAGCTGTTTTTT
CDR3aa: CASSANGELFF

v_gene: TRBV30
j_gene: TRBJ2-3
abundance: -
d_gene: TRBD1
len: 14
CDR3nt: TGTGCCTGGTCGAAGACAGGGCGGACAGATACGCAGTATTTT
CDR3aa: CAWSKTGRTDTQYF

v_gene: TRBV13
j_gene: TRBJ2-3
abundance: -
d_gene: TRBD2
len: 17
CDR3nt: TGTGCCAGCAGCTTAGAGGTCCAGCGGGAGCGCACAGATACGCAGTATTTT
CDR3aa: CASSLEVQRERTDTQYF

v_gene: TRBV4-1
j_gene: TRBJ1-4
abundance: -
d_gene: -
len: 17
CDR3nt: TGCGCCAGCAGCCGTATCGAATGGCTTGCAACTAATGAAAAACTGTTTTTT
CDR3aa: CASSRIEWLATNEKLFF

v_gene: TRBV28
j_gene: TRBJ2-7
abundance: many
d_gene: TRBD2
len: 17
CDR3nt: TGTGCCAGCAGCCTCAACCTAGCGGGAGGTCCCTCCTACGAGCAGTACTTC
CDR3aa: CASSLNLAGGPSYEQYF

v_gene: TRBV27
j_gene: TRBJ1-1
abundance: -
d_gene: -
len: 13
CDR3nt: TGTGCCAGCAGTTCAGGGCTTTCCACTGAAGCTTTCTTT
CDR3aa: CASSSGLSTEAFF

v_gene: TRBV7-9
j_gene: TRBJ1-3
abundance: -
d_gene: TRBD1
len: 16
CDR3nt: TGTGCCAGCAGCTCTAGACAGGGGAGTCCTGGAAACACCATATATTTT
CDR3aa: CASSSRQGSPGNTIYF

v_gene: TRBV7-3
j_gene: TRBJ1-1
abundance: -
d_gene: -
len: 13
CDR3nt: TGTGCCAGCAGCTTAGGGCTCTCCACTGAAGCTTTCTTT
CDR3aa: CASSLGLSTEAFF

v_gene: TRBV7-8
j_gene: TRBJ2-7
abundance: -
d_gene: -
len: 14
CDR3nt: TGTGCCAGCAGCTTCGGACCGGGTATCTACGAGCAGTACTTC
CDR3aa: CASSFGPGIYEQYF

v_gene: TRBV27
j_gene: TRBJ2-7
abundance: -
d_gene: TRBD1
len: 13
CDR3nt: TGTGCCAGCAGTCACCACAGGGGTTACGAGCAGTACTTC
CDR3aa: CASSHHRGYEQYF

v_gene: TRBV4-3
j_gene: TRBJ2-7
abundance: -
d_gene: -
len: 16
CDR3nt: TGCGCCAGCAGCCTCAACCCCGGGACACTAACCTACGAGCAGTACTTC
CDR3aa: CASSLNPGTLTYEQYF

v_gene: TRBV29-1
j_gene: TRBJ1-2
abundance: -
d_gene: -
len: 13
CDR3nt: TGCAGCGTCAAGTCCGGGACGGGATATGGCTACACCTTC
CDR3aa: CSVKSGTGYGYTF

v_gene: TRBV27
j_gene: TRBJ2-7
abundance: -
d_gene: TRBD2
len: 15
CDR3nt: TGTGCCAGCAACCCCCGGGGGGGGAGGGCTTACGAGCAGTACTTC
CDR3aa: CASNPRGGRAYEQYF

v_gene: TRBV6-5
j_gene: TRBJ1-1
abundance: -
d_gene: -
len: 14
CDR3nt: TGTGCCAGCAGTTACCTGGAGGGACACACTGAAGCTTTCTTT
CDR3aa: CASSYLEGHTEAFF

v_gene: TRBV28
j_gene: TRBJ1-1
abundance: -
d_gene: -
len: 15
CDR3nt: TGTGCCACCTCGATACGGGGTTCCATAGACACTGAAGCTTTCTTT
CDR3aa: CATSIRGSIDTEAFF

v_gene: TRBV18
j_gene: TRBJ2-1
abundance: -
d_gene: -
len: 13
CDR3nt: TGTGCCAGCTCACCCTCGGGGCTCAATGAGCAGTTCTTC
CDR3aa: CASSPSGLNEQFF

v_gene: TRBV27
j_gene: TRBJ2-7
abundance: -
d_gene: TRBD2
len: 14
CDR3nt: TGTGCCAGCACACCGCTAGCGGGAGCGGTCGAGCAGTACTTC
CDR3aa: CASTPLAGAVEQYF